Presented here are 23 T cell receptor beta chains from one specimen sequenced in a study of T cells after yellow fever vaccination. TCRdb reprocessed the 5' RACE reads with MiXCR, giving one entry per CDR3 protein. Of under 200,000 distinct CDR3 sequences listed, 6% to 7.5% are singletons. The sample consisted of CD4+ T cells sorted from PBMCs, taken less than 6 days after the first yellow fever vaccination. The source of these receptors is a man between 18 and 29 years old who received the YFV17D yellow fever vaccine.

This clonotype was found a few times. This chain joins TRBV7-3 and TRBJ2-5, with unresolved D. Looked up from germline, CDR1 is SGHTA and CDR2 is FQGTGA. This CDR3 is 15 amino acids long. V shed 5 bases and J shed 1 base, with 14 bases lying between them. Here the CDR3 DNA reads TGTGCCAGCAGCCCAGCCGCCGTGGGCCAAGAGACCCAGTACTTC. As protein: CASSPAAVGQETQYF.

This clonotype was recorded at least ten times. The chain has TRBV6-5 and TRBJ2-1; D is perhaps TRBD1 or TRBD2 (5 bases each). The CDR3 has 14 amino acids. V was shortened by 4 bases and J by 10 bases, with 17 bases between the two germline ends. Germline CDR1 MNHEY, CDR2 SVGAGI. As DNA, the CDR3 is TGTGCCAGCAGTTCTGGGACCTTGGACCGGGAGCAGTTCTTC. Translation gives CASSSGTLDREQFF.

This clonotype was detected many times. The rearrangement joins TRBV28 to TRBJ2-2, with 12 bases fitting TRBD2. V trimming: 4 bases; J trimming: 6 bases; junction bases outside the gene matches: 6. Per germline, CDR1 MDHEN and CDR2 SYDVKM. The CDR3 contains 16 residues. The DNA for the CDR3 is TGTGCCAGCAGTTCCTCTGGACTAGCGGGGTCCGGGGAGCTGTTTTTT. Translated: CASSSSGLAGSGELFF.

This clonotype was counted ten times or more. This chain uses TRBV6-5 with TRBJ1-1, with TRBD1 matching over 7 bases. The CDR3 consists of 14 residues. J lost 0 bases, V lost 8 bases, and 6 bases had no gene match. Germline lookup yields CDR1 MNHEY and CDR2 SVGAGI. The CDR3: CASWTGQMNTEAFF. CDR3 coding DNA: TGTGCCAGCTGGACGGGACAGATGAACACTGAAGCTTTCTTT.

This clonotype was seen a few times. The chain combines TRBV9 with TRBJ2-2; D is uncertain. The CDR3 length is 15 residues. V shed 6 bases and J shed 4 bases, with 16 bases lying between them. Germline-derived CDR1 and CDR2 are SGDLS and YYNGEE. The CDR3, as DNA: TGTGCCAGCACCCCTACCATAGAGCTCACCGGGGAGCTGTTTTTT. It codes for CASTPTIELTGELFF.

In its sample, this clonotype was seen many times. This rearrangement joins TRBV10-3 to TRBJ2-7; no definite D call. The CDR3 spans 13 residues. Trimming pared 9 bases from V and 6 bases from J, leaving 18 bases between. Germline V gene lookup returns CDR1 ENHRY and CDR2 SYGVKD. As DNA, the CDR3 is TGTGCCATTTCAGGCGCCTCTACCTCCGAGCAGTACGTC. Encoded protein: CAISGASTSEQYV.

This clonotype was seen at least ten times. V is TRBV5-1 and J is TRBJ2-3; 10 bases are shared with TRBD1. CDR3 size: 16 residues. Germline values: CDR1 SGHRS, CDR2 YFSETQ. V lost 4 bases, J lost 4 bases, and 9 bases stayed unmatched. As DNA, the CDR3 is TGCGCCAGCAGCGCCGCCGGGACAGGGGCGGCAGATACGCAGTATTTT. Residues: CASSAAGTGAADTQYF.

Comments on this clonotype: A much more abundant neighbour one base away suggests this may be a read error. The gene calls are TRBV3-1 and TRBJ2-7; 7 nucleotides match TRBD1. Germline lookup yields CDR1 LGHDT and CDR2 YNNKEL (reference sequence). The CDR3 is made up of 17 amino acids. The CDR3 here is CACSLRVSRAGGYEQYF. CDR3 sequence (DNA): TGTGCCTGCAGTTTAAGGGTTTCTAGGGCAGGGGGCTACGAGCAGTACTTC.

This clonotype was counted many times. V is TRBV7-2 and J is TRBJ2-3; D could derive from TRBD1 or TRBD2 (6 bases each). This CDR3 contains 12 residues. Trimming shortened V by 8 bases and J by 4 bases, and 10 bases separated the two germline ends. The germline CDR1 and CDR2 sequences are SGHTA and FQGNSA. The CDR3 region has the DNA TGTGCCAGCGAGGGGGGTTCAGATACGCAGTATTTT. Amino acid sequence: CASEGGSDTQYF.

This clonotype appeared many times. The gene calls are TRBV7-2 and TRBJ1-4; D is uncertain. This CDR3 has 14 residues. Germline lookup yields CDR1 SGHTA and CDR2 FQGNSA. V was cut by 3 bases and J by 5 bases, with 10 bases left in between. This CDR3 is CASSLRRVNEKLFF. The CDR3 DNA sequence: TGTGCCAGCAGCTTGCGTCGGGTGAATGAAAAACTGTTTTTT.

This clonotype was observed a handful of times. The chain couples TRBV27 to TRBJ1-6; D not resolved. The V gene lost 1 base and the J gene lost 10 bases, with 20 bases spanning the gap. The germline CDR1 and CDR2 sequences are MNHEY and SMNVEV (reference sequence). The CDR3 runs to 17 residues. DNA for the CDR3: TGTGCCAGCAGTTTATGGGCCCGCAAATTTCCCATGTCACCCCTCCACTTT. Its translation is CASSLWARKFPMSPLHF.

The chain is built from TRBV5-5 and TRBJ2-2, with TRBD1 matching 7 bases. CDR3 length: 17 residues. Looked up from germline, CDR1 is SGHKS and CDR2 is YYEKEE (reference sequence). J lost 1 base, V lost 1 base, and 7 bases had no gene match. The CDR3 reads CASSLSQWTGNTGELFF. The CDR3 DNA reads TGTGCCAGCAGCTTGTCCCAATGGACAGGGAACACCGGGGAGCTGTTTTTT.

This clonotype showed up many times. This chain uses TRBV6-2 or TRBV6-3 with TRBJ2-1, with 9 bases lining up with TRBD2. With V trimmed by 0 bases and J by 4 bases, 7 bases remained unmatched. Germline CDR1 reads MNHEY; CDR2 reads SVGEGT. This CDR3 comprises 17 residues. The CDR3 sequence: CASSYSAPSGVYNEQFF. The CDR3 DNA reads TGTGCCAGCAGTTACTCGGCCCCTAGCGGGGTATACAATGAGCAGTTCTTC.

This clonotype was seen at least ten times. This chain joins TRBV27 and TRBJ1-2, with D hard to call. Germline CDR1 reads MNHEY; CDR2 reads SMNVEV (reference sequence). V lost 3 bases, J lost 2 bases, and 10 bases lay in between. The CDR3 runs to 14 residues. The CDR3 reads CASSFYGGNYGYTF. The CDR3 coding sequence is TGTGCCAGCAGTTTCTATGGCGGCAACTATGGCTACACCTTC.

This CDR3 is CASRGQPDHYGYTF. The CDR3 nucleotides read TGTGCCAGCAGGGGCCAACCGGACCACTATGGCTACACCTTC. This sequence joins TRBV7-2 and TRBJ1-2; D remains unclear. V was trimmed by 6 bases and J by 3 bases, leaving 14 bases between them. Germline assignment: CDR1 SGHTA and CDR2 FQGNSA. CDR3 length: 14 amino acids.

The genes are TRBV12-3 or TRBV12-4 and TRBJ2-4; 13 bases are a match to TRBD2. V shed 6 bases and J 7 bases; nucleotides not matched to a gene: 6. The CDR3 spans 15 residues. DNA for the CDR3: TGTGCCAGCAGCCCACTAGCGGGGGGGCGTAACATTCAGTACTTC. It codes for CASSPLAGGRNIQYF.

A note on this clonotype: A read error may explain this, as a much larger clone is one base away. The chain employs TRBV6-2 or TRBV6-3 and TRBJ1-1, with TRBD1 matching 7 bases. Germline V gene lookup returns CDR1 MNHEY and CDR2 SVGEGT. There are 13 residues in the CDR3. Trimming cost V 4 bases and J 7 bases; bases outside gene matches: 6. The CDR3: CASSSRDSSEAFF. Here the CDR3 DNA reads TGTGCCAGCAGTTCTCGGGACAGTAGTGAAGCTTTCTTT.

In its sample, this clonotype was seen a few times. This chain joins TRBV7-9 and TRBJ1-2; D may be TRBD1 (5 bases). V lost 5 bases to trimming and J lost 7 bases, with 11 bases between them. The CDR3 spans 12 residues. Looked up from germline, CDR1 is SEHNR and CDR2 is FQNEAQ (reference sequence). CDR3 DNA: TGTGCCAGCAGCCCGGACATCGGTGGCTACACCTTC. Translation: CASSPDIGGYTF.

Of note for this clonotype: A read error may produce the germline difference seen at one junction end. V gene TRBV19 combines with J gene TRBJ1-6, with a weak D call TRBD1 (5 bases). This CDR3 is 13 amino acids long. From germline, CDR1 is LNHDA and CDR2 SQIVND (reference sequence). CDR3 region: CASMGRDKSPLHF. CDR3 in DNA: TGTGCCAGTATGGGCAGGGATAAGTCACCCCTCCACTTT.

This clonotype was detected a few times. The rearrangement joins TRBV6-5 to TRBJ1-1; a possible D gene is TRBD1 (5 bases). The length of the CDR3 is 15 residues. V was shortened by 4 bases and J by 2 bases, with 14 bases between the two germline ends. From germline, CDR1 is MNHEY and CDR2 SVGAGI. CDR3 residues: CASSFQGVLNTEAFF. The CDR3 bases are TGTGCCAGCAGTTTTCAAGGGGTCTTAAACACTGAAGCTTTCTTT.

A few counts support this clonotype. The rearrangement joins TRBV7-2 to TRBJ2-3; D unclear. Germline assignment: CDR1 SGHTA and CDR2 FQGNSA. Between the trimmed V and J ends, which lost 5 bases and 1 base, there was a span of 13 bases. This CDR3 is 15 amino acids long. The CDR3 sequence is CASSLYTLRTDTQYF. The CDR3 coding sequence is TGTGCCAGCAGCCTATACACCCTACGCACAGATACGCAGTATTTT.

This chain joins TRBV7-3 and TRBJ2-2; 11 nucleotides match TRBD2. The CDR3 spans 17 residues. The J segment lost 2 bases and the V segment lost 5 bases, leaving 7 bases of the junction unmatched. The germline CDR1 and CDR2 sequences are SGHTA and FQGTGA. CDR3 bases: TGTGCCAGCAGCGCAAGTAGCGGGGGGGCTAACACCGGGGAGCTGTTTTTT. This translates into CASSASSGGANTGELFF.

This clonotype turned up a few times. The V call is TRBV5-6, the J call TRBJ2-1; D is undetermined. The CDR3 is made up of 15 amino acids. Germline CDR1 is SGHDT and CDR2 is YYEEEE. V was pared by 2 bases and J by 7 bases, with 16 bases between. In DNA, the CDR3 is TGTGCCAGCAGCTTTGAGGAGTATAGCCCAAATGAGCAGTTCTTC. Translated: CASSFEEYSPNEQFF. Complete variable domain (other parts from reference TRBV5-6 and TRBJ2-1): DAGVTQSPTHLIKTRGQQVTLRCSPKSGHDTVSWYQQALGQGPQFIFQYYEEEERQRGNFPDRFSGHQFPNYSSELNVNALLLGDSALYLCASSFEEYSPNEQFFGPGTRLTVL.